This TCR beta chain was retrieved from a study of blood T cells in healthy people across ages. General study results and limits: Roughly linear declines in TCR beta diversity per million T cells occurred with age. Correlation between TCR beta diversity and naive T cell percentage was strong.

Each sample used at least 7 million PBMCs. With each sample, at least 5.5 micrograms of total RNA were extracted. This clonotype was seen only a few times. The antigen remains undetermined. Trimming removed 3 bases at V and 10 bases at J, with 16 bases between. The CDR3 runs to 14 residues. A sample-barcoded 5' primer and a J-beta primer mix were used in a second PCR of about 7 to 11 cycles. Via MiXCR, TCRdb re-called the 5' RACE reads, giving one row per CDR3 protein. The sample carries some 920,000 distinct CDR3 sequences, roughly 50% recorded once. The specimen was blood. The receptor comes from a woman in her sixties or seventies in good health. The chain combines TRBV12-3 or TRBV12-4 with TRBJ2-1, with a tentative D call TRBD2 (6 bases). CDR3 sequence (DNA): TGTGCCAGCAGTTTTGCAGGGCGGGAACAGGAGCAGTTCTTC. Translated, it gives CASSFAGREQEQFF.